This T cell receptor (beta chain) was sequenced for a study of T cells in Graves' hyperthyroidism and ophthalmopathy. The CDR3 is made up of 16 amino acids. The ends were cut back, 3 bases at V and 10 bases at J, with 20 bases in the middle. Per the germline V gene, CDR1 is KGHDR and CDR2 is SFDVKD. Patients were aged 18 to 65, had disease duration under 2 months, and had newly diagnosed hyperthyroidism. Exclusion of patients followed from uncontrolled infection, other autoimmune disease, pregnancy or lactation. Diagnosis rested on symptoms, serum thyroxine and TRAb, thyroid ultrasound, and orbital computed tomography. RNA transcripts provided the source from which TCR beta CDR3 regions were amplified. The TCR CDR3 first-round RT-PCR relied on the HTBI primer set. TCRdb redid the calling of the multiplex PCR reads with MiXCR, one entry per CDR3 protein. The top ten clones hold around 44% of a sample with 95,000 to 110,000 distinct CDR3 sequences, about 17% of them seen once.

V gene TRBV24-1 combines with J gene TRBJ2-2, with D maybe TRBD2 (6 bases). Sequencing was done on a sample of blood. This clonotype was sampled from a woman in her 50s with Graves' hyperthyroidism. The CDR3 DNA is TGTGCCACCAGTGATCCCGGGACTGGGGGAATGTTGGAGCTGTTTTTT. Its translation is CATSDPGTGGMLELFF.